Shown below are 28 T cell receptor beta chains from a single sample sequenced in a study of blood T cell repertoires in COVID-19. Using immunoSEQ multiplex PCR, the repertoire was profiled, and TCRdb retains in-frame clones only, with some absent. The repertoire holds 190,000 or so clones, with around 85% as singletons. Sequencing input: peripheral blood. The receptors shown here come from a man in his sixties with COVID-19, enrolled during active disease.

The chain couples TRBV2 to TRBJ2-3; no clear D. V lost 3 bases to trimming and J lost 0 bases, with 10 bases between them. The V gene's germline CDR1 is SNHLY and CDR2 FYNNEI. This CDR3 region has 15 residues. The CDR3 here is CASSERRSSTDTQYF. The CDR3 DNA sequence: TGTGCCAGCAGTGAGAGACGGAGCAGCACAGATACGCAGTATTTT.

The sample holds one count of this clone. The chain uses TRBV20-1 and TRBJ1-1, with D tentatively TRBD1 (6 bases). With 6 bases removed from V and 7 bases from J, the gap between germline ends came to 12 bases. Germline assignment: CDR1 DFQATT and CDR2 SNEGSKA (reference sequence). This CDR3 region has 11 residues. As DNA, the CDR3 is TGCAGTGCGGCAGGGGCGGGTGAAGCTTTCTTT. Translating it yields CSAAGAGEAFF.

In its sample, this clone was seen a few times. The V gene is TRBV12-3 or TRBV12-4, the J gene TRBJ1-2; D gene uncertain. CDR3 length: 13 amino acids. V was shortened by 6 bases and J by 2 bases, with 10 bases between the two germline ends. CDR3 sequence (DNA): TGTGCCAGCAGAATGGGCCGAAACTATGGCTACACCTTC. Translation: CASRMGRNYGYTF.

In this sample, this clone turned up a few times. The chain joins TRBV14 to TRBJ1-5; D is ambiguous. The CDR3 is made up of 10 amino acids. The germline CDR1 and CDR2 sequences are SGHDN and FVKESK. Between the trimmed V and J ends, which lost 4 bases and 14 bases, there was a span of 9 bases. CDR3 sequence (DNA): TGTGCCAGCAGCCTTTCCGTAAAGCATTTT. Translated: CASSLSVKHF.

This rearrangement joins TRBV3-1 (or the pseudogene TRBV3-2) to TRBJ2-2, with D maybe TRBD1 (5 bases). In germline, CDR1 is LGHDT, CDR2 YNNKEL (reference sequence). The CDR3 length is 15 residues. Between the trimmed V and J ends, which lost 3 bases and 6 bases, there was a span of 14 bases. The CDR3: CASSHGPRVAGELFF. CDR3 coding DNA: TGTGCCAGCAGCCATGGGCCCAGGGTTGCCGGGGAGCTGTTTTTT.

On this clone itself: Distinct nucleotide sequences in the sample also encode this CDR3. The V and J genes are TRBV6-5 and TRBJ1-1; D gene ambiguous. V lost 7 bases to trimming and J lost 3 bases, with 12 bases between them. The germline CDR1 and CDR2 sequences are MNHEY and SVGAGI. This CDR3 has 13 amino acids. Here the CDR3 reads CASKRPEDTEAFF. For the CDR3, the DNA is TGTGCCAGCAAGCGGCCGGAGGACACTGAAGCTTTCTTT.

This chain connects TRBV5-1 to TRBJ1-6, with D possibly matching TRBD1 (5 bases). The CDR3 runs 15 residues. The V gene lost 0 bases and the J gene lost 5 bases, with 9 bases spanning the gap. In germline, CDR1 is SGHRS, CDR2 YFSETQ. The CDR3 nucleotides read TGCGCCAGCAGCTTGGAGGGACTGCATAATTCACCCCTCCACTTT. Translation gives CASSLEGLHNSPLHF. Filled out from reference TRBV5-1 and TRBJ1-6, the complete variable domain reads KAGVTQTPRYLIKTRGQQVTLSCSPISGHRSVSWYQQTPGQGLQFLFEYFSETQRNKGNFPGRFSGRQFSNSRSEMNVSTLELGDSALYLCASSLEGLHNSPLHFGNGTRLTVT.

This chain connects TRBV18 to TRBJ1-2, with TRBD1 matching 8 bases. The CDR3 consists of 15 residues. Germline values: CDR1 KGHSH, CDR2 LQKENI. Trimming took 4 bases from V and 3 from J; bases not matched to a gene: 7. CDR3 in DNA: TGTGCCAGCTCACAACAGGGGGGTGACCACTATGGCTACACCTTC. Its protein is CASSQQGGDHYGYTF.

The chain recombines TRBV7-2 with TRBJ1-1; 7 bases are a match to TRBD1. J gave up 5 bases and V 5 bases, and 8 bases lay outside the gene matches. The CDR3 extends over 14 amino acids. Germline lookup yields CDR1 SGHTA and CDR2 FQGNSA. The CDR3 loop is CASSATGFRTEAFF. Written as DNA, the CDR3 is TGTGCCAGCAGCGCGACAGGGTTTCGGACTGAAGCTTTCTTT.

The chain links TRBV7-3 to TRBJ2-3; 7 bases fit TRBD2. With 3 bases clipped from V and 2 bases from J, the junction kept 5 bases outside the gene matches. CDR3 length equals 15 residues. CDR1 SGHTA and CDR2 FQGTGA come from the germline V gene. The CDR3: CASSLASGPTDTQYF. CDR3 nucleotide sequence: TGTGCCAGCAGCTTGGCTAGCGGTCCCACAGATACGCAGTATTTT.

V usage is TRBV9 and J usage is TRBJ2-3, with TRBD2 matching over 14 bases. The V and J ends lost 3 bases and 6 bases, in that order; junction bases with no gene match: 12. Germline-derived CDR1 and CDR2 are SGDLS and YYNGEE. The CDR3 is made up of 18 amino acids. CDR3 sequence (DNA): TGTGCCAGCAGCGGCGGGCACGGGACTAGCGGGAGATGGGATACGCAGTATTTT. This sequence encodes CASSGGHGTSGRWDTQYF.

The chain recombines TRBV5-1 with TRBJ1-1; D is uncertain. With 0 bases removed from V and 9 bases from J, the gap between germline ends came to 9 bases. Germline CDR1 and CDR2: SGHRS and YFSETQ. This CDR3 region has 12 residues. CDR3 nucleotides: TGCGCCAGCAGCTTGGAACACCAAAAAGCTTTCTTT. This encodes CASSLEHQKAFF.

The chain couples TRBV10-3 to TRBJ2-1; weak D call: TRBD1 (6 bases). Germline CDR1 is ENHRY and CDR2 is SYGVKD. The V gene lost 8 bases and the J gene lost 2 bases, with 19 bases spanning the gap. This CDR3 has 16 residues. The CDR3 region has the DNA TGTGCCATCTTACCCAGCCGGCCAGGGGCCTACAATGAGCAGTTCTTC. Residues: CAILPSRPGAYNEQFF.

The chain has TRBV5-6 and TRBJ1-1; perhaps TRBD1 as D (5 bases). Germline V gene data show CDR1 as SGHDT and CDR2 as YYEEEE. The CDR3 is 13 residues long. V was clipped by 0 bases and J by 7 bases, with 10 bases between them. The DNA of the CDR3 is TGTGCCAGCAGCTTGGCAGGGCCGGATGAAGCTTTCTTT. Encoded protein: CASSLAGPDEAFF.

CDR3 DNA sequence: TGTGCCTCCATCAAAGGGGGGGTAAGGACTGAAGCTTTCTTT. Translated: CASIKGGVRTEAFF. V gene TRBV30 combines with J gene TRBJ1-1, with D perhaps TRBD1 (6 bases). The CDR3 contains 14 residues. The germline V gene has CDR1 GTSNPN and CDR2 SVGIG (reference sequence). V lost 7 bases and J lost 5, with 20 bases in between.

V usage is TRBV5-6 and J usage is TRBJ2-7; perhaps TRBD1 as D (6 bases). The CDR3 runs 15 residues. V lost 2 bases and J lost 3, with 15 bases in between. The germline V gene has CDR1 SGHDT and CDR2 YYEEEE. CDR3 residues: CASSFAEDRVYEQYF. The DNA of the CDR3 is TGTGCCAGCAGCTTTGCCGAGGACAGAGTCTACGAGCAGTACTTC.

The chain couples TRBV5-1 to TRBJ1-1; D is perhaps TRBD1 (5 bases). V lost 0 bases, J lost 1 base, and 10 bases lay in between. Per the germline V gene, CDR1 is SGHRS and CDR2 is YFSETQ. The CDR3 runs to 15 residues. CDR3 DNA sequence: TGCGCCAGCAGCTTGGACGTCGGGGGGAACACTGAAGCTTTCTTT. Its protein product is CASSLDVGGNTEAFF.

This chain connects TRBV19 to TRBJ2-6, with TRBD1 matching over 8 bases. CDR1 and CDR2 from the germline V gene are LNHDA and SQIVND (reference sequence). V lost 3 bases, J lost 4 bases, and 8 bases stayed unmatched. The CDR3 contains 17 residues. DNA for the CDR3: TGTGCCAGTAGTATTCAGGGGGCTTCGGTAGGGGCCAACGTCCTGACTTTC. It yields the protein CASSIQGASVGANVLTF.

The chain combines TRBV6-5 with TRBJ1-1, with a weak D call TRBD1 (6 bases). The CDR3 extends over 15 amino acids. Between the trimmed V and J ends, which lost 10 bases and 3 bases, there was a span of 21 bases. CDR1 and CDR2 (germline): MNHEY, SVGAGI. CDR3 nucleotide sequence: TGTGCCACGGCACCCCCTCCAACAGGGTACACTGAAGCTTTCTTT. Its protein is CATAPPPTGYTEAFF.

CDR3 in DNA: TGCGCCAGCACCACAGGGGGGAACACTGAAGCTTTCTTT. This sequence encodes CASTTGGNTEAFF. V usage is TRBV4-3 and J usage is TRBJ1-1; TRBD1 matches 8 bases. Trimming at V came to 7 bases and at J to 1 base, leaving 2 bases not matched to a gene. This CDR3 region has 13 residues. Germline V gene sequence: CDR1 LGHNA, CDR2 YSLEER.

Many counts were recorded for this clone. J is TRBJ1-6 and V is TRBV9; D call uncertain. The germline V and J ends were trimmed by 3 bases and 1 base, with 14 bases remaining between them. This CDR3 comprises 17 residues. In germline, CDR1 is SGDLS, CDR2 YYNGEE. The DNA of the CDR3 is TGTGCCAGCAGCGGCGCTGACGGAGGTTCCTATAATTCACCCCTCCACTTT. It yields the protein CASSGADGGSYNSPLHF.

The genes are TRBV10-3 and TRBJ2-2; 8 nucleotides line up with TRBD1. The CDR3 contains 13 residues. With V trimmed by 11 bases and J by 6 bases, 8 bases remained unmatched. Germline V gene sequence: CDR1 ENHRY, CDR2 SYGVKD. Here the CDR3 reads CAVLGQGPGELFF. The CDR3 coding sequence is TGTGCCGTGCTAGGACAGGGCCCCGGGGAGCTGTTTTTT.

V gene TRBV6-5 combines with J gene TRBJ2-3; D not certain. With 5 bases removed from V and 0 bases from J, the gap between germline ends came to 3 bases. The CDR3 is made up of 12 amino acids. Per the germline V gene, CDR1 is MNHEY and CDR2 is SVGAGI. DNA of the CDR3: TGTGCCAGCAGTCATAGCACAGATACGCAGTATTTT. Protein product: CASSHSTDTQYF.

V is TRBV20-1 and J is TRBJ2-5; D gene ambiguous. With 3 bases removed from V and 2 bases from J, the gap between germline ends came to 10 bases. Germline lookup yields CDR1 DFQATT and CDR2 SNEGSKA (reference sequence). The CDR3 extends over 13 amino acids. The CDR3 DNA sequence: TGCAGTGCTAGTGAGCCCGAGCAAGAGACCCAGTACTTC. Amino acids: CSASEPEQETQYF.

This chain joins TRBV19 and TRBJ2-1; TRBD1 matches at 9 bases. Trimming cost V 8 bases and J 5 bases; bases outside gene matches: 7. The CDR3 consists of 14 residues. The V gene's germline CDR1 is LNHDA and CDR2 SQIVND (reference sequence). In DNA form, the CDR3 reads TGTGCCAGTTATGGACAGGGGTTGAACAATGAGCAGTTCTTC. Translation gives CASYGQGLNNEQFF. The variable domain in full, with the rest retrieved from reference TRBV19 and TRBJ2-1, is DGGITQSPKYLFRKEGQNVTLSCEQNLNHDAMYWYRQDPGQGLRLIYYSQIVNDFQKGDIAEGYSVSREKKESFPLTVTSAQKNPTAFYLCASYGQGLNNEQFFGPGTRLTVL.

CDR3 bases: TGTGCCAGCAGCCCTCGGGACAGGCCTGTCTCGTACTTC. This encodes CASSPRDRPVSYF. J is TRBJ2-7 and V is TRBV7-8; 8 nucleotides align to TRBD1. The length of the CDR3 is 13 residues. Germline V gene sequence: CDR1 SGHVS, CDR2 FQNEAQ. V trimming: 5 bases; J trimming: 12 bases; junction bases outside the gene matches: 12.

The rearrangement joins TRBV5-5 to TRBJ1-5, with D possibly being TRBD1 (6 bases). Germline V gene data show CDR1 as SGHKS and CDR2 as YYEKEE (reference sequence). The CDR3 contains 16 residues. The germline V and J ends were trimmed by 4 bases and 0 bases, with 14 bases remaining between them. Here the CDR3 DNA reads TGTGCCAGCAGCGGCCGGGACATCCATAGCAATCAGCCCCAGCATTTT. It codes for CASSGRDIHSNQPQHF.

The J gene is TRBJ2-3, the V gene TRBV28; 13 bases fit TRBD2. J gave up 0 bases and V 6 bases, and 6 bases lay outside the gene matches. The germline V gene encodes CDR1 MDHEN and CDR2 SYDVKM. The length of the CDR3 is 17 residues. CDR3 amino acids: CASSRLAGGLSTDTQYF. The CDR3 region has the DNA TGTGCCAGCAGCCGACTAGCGGGAGGACTAAGCACAGATACGCAGTATTTT.